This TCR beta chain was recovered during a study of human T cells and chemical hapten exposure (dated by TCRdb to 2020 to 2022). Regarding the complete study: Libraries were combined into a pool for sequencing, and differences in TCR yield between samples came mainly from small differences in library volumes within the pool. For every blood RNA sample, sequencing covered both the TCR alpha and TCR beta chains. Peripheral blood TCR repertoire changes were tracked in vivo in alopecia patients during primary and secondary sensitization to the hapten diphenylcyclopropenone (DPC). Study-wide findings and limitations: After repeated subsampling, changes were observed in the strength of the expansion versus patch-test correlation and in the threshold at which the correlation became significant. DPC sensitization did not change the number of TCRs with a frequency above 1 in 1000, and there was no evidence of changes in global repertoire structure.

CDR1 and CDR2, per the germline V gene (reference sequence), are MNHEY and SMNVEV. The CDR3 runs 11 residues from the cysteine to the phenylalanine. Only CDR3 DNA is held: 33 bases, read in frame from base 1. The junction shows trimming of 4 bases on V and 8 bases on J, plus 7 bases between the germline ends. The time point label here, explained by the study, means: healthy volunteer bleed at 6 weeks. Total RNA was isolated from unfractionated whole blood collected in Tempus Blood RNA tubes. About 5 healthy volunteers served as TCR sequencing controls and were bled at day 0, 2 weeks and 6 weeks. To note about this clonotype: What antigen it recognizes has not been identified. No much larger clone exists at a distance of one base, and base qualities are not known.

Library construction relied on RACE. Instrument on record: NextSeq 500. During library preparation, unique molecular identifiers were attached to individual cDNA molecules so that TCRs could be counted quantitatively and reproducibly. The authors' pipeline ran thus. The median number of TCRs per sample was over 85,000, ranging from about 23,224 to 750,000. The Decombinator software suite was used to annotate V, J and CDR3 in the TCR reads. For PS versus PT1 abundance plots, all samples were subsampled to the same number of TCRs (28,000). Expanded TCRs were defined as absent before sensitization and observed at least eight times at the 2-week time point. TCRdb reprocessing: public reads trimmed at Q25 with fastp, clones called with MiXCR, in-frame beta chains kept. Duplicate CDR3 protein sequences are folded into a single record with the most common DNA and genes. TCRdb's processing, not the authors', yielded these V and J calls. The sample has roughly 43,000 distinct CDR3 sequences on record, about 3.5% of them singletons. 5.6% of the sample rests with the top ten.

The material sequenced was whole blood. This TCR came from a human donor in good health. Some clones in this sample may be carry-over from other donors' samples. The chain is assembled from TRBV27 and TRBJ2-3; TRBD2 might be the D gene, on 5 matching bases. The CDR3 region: CASSSGSTQYF. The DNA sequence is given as TGTGCCAGCAGTTCGGGGAGTACGCAGTATTTT.